These 17 T cell receptor beta chains share one sample of origin, sequenced in a study of blood T cell repertoires in COVID-19. Here immunoSEQ multiplex PCR was the method, and the copy in TCRdb shows in-frame clones only, minus some. The sample holds some 97,000 clones, roughly 87% seen once. The sequenced material came from peripheral blood. The receptor set was obtained from a woman aged 55-69 years with acute or convalescent COVID-19.

The rearrangement joins TRBV5-1 to TRBJ2-3, with 7 positions matching TRBD1. V trimming: 2 bases; J trimming: 2 bases; junction bases outside the gene matches: 2. There are 14 residues in the CDR3. The germline V gene has CDR1 SGHRS and CDR2 YFSETQ. The CDR3 sequence: CASSFGTVTDTQYF. CDR3 DNA: TGCGCCAGCAGCTTCGGGACAGTCACAGATACGCAGTATTTT.

This clone has a single count. The V call is TRBV30, the J call TRBJ1-2; D ambiguous. This CDR3 has 12 amino acids. V lost 3 bases to trimming and J lost 7 bases, with 12 bases between them. Germline V lookup: CDR1 GTSNPN, CDR2 SVGIG (reference sequence). Here the CDR3 DNA reads TGTGCCTGGAGGATGGTTGGCTCTGGCTACACCTTC. Residues: CAWRMVGSGYTF.

The J gene is TRBJ1-5, the V gene TRBV7-8; a possible D gene is TRBD1 (6 bases). Germline assignment: CDR1 SGHVS and CDR2 FQNEAQ. The CDR3 extends over 17 amino acids. Trimming shortened V by 5 bases and J by 5 bases, and 22 bases separated the two germline ends. The CDR3 protein is CASSEGLFLKGDQPQHF. CDR3 DNA sequence: TGTGCCAGCAGCGAAGGGCTCTTTCTCAAGGGGGATCAGCCCCAGCATTTT.

The chain has TRBV5-1 and TRBJ2-6; TRBD1 might be the D (5 bases). Between the trimmed V and J ends, which lost 2 bases and 4 bases, there was a span of 13 bases. Per germline, CDR1 SGHRS and CDR2 YFSETQ. The CDR3 runs to 16 residues. The CDR3 DNA follows: TGCGCCAGCAGCTTTGGCCAGGGTTCGGGGGCCAACGTCCTGACTTTC. It is translated as CASSFGQGSGANVLTF.

The V gene is TRBV29-1, the J gene TRBJ2-1, with 10 nucleotides matching TRBD1. With 3 bases clipped from V and 9 bases from J, the junction kept 11 bases outside the gene matches. Per germline, CDR1 SQVTM and CDR2 ANQGSEA. The CDR3 extends over 15 amino acids. CDR3 coding DNA: TGCAGCGTTGAGGCCCCGAGACAGGGGGCCGGTGAGCAGTTCTTC. Its translation is CSVEAPRQGAGEQFF.

The chain recombines TRBV5-1 with TRBJ1-2; 8 bases agree with TRBD1. The CDR3 has 15 amino acids. Germline V CDR1 and CDR2: SGHRS, YFSETQ. The V gene end was trimmed by 4 bases and the J gene end by 7 bases; junction bases not matched to a gene: 12. The CDR3 sequence: CASSILGQGDPGYTF. The DNA of the CDR3 is TGCGCCAGCAGCATACTCGGACAGGGAGATCCTGGCTACACCTTC.

The chain couples TRBV14 to TRBJ2-5; TRBD2 agrees at 11 bases. The CDR3 extends over 17 amino acids. The germline gives CDR1 SGHDN, CDR2 FVKESK. Trimming at V came to 4 bases and at J to 4 bases, leaving 11 bases not matched to a gene. The CDR3 bases are TGTGCCAGCAGCCCGAGGGTACTAGCGGGAGCGAGAGAGACCCAGTACTTC. This codes for CASSPRVLAGARETQYF. The complete variable domain, with remaining parts taken from reference TRBV14 and TRBJ2-5, reads EAGVTQFPSHSVIEKGQTVTLRCDPISGHDNLYWYRRVMGKEIKFLLHFVKESKQDESGMPNNRFLAERTGGTYSTLKVQPAELEDSGVYFCASSPRVLAGARETQYFGPGTRLLVL.

This sequence joins TRBV3-1 (or the pseudogene TRBV3-2) and TRBJ2-7, with D possibly matching TRBD1 (6 bases). CDR3 length equals 13 residues. Trimming cost V 4 bases and J 3 bases, with 10 bases left between them. Germline V gives CDR1 LGHDT, CDR2 YNNKEL (reference sequence). DNA for the CDR3: TGTGCCAGCAGCCTGGACAGAGGCTACGAGCAGTACTTC. This encodes CASSLDRGYEQYF.

This clone was seen more than once but under ten times. This rearrangement joins TRBV5-5 to TRBJ2-3; 8 positions match TRBD2. CDR1 is SGHKS, CDR2 YYEKEE, per germline (reference sequence). The CDR3 has 15 residues. V lost 2 bases, J lost 5 bases, and 7 bases stayed unmatched. CDR3 sequence: CASSFGTSTGDTQYF. The CDR3 bases are TGTGCCAGCAGCTTCGGGACTAGTACCGGAGATACGCAGTATTTT. The whole variable domain, filled in from reference TRBV5-5 and TRBJ2-3, reads DAGVTQSPTHLIKTRGQQVTLRCSPISGHKSVSWYQQVLGQGPQFIFQYYEKEERGRGNFPDRFSARQFPNYSSELNVNALLLGDSALYLCASSFGTSTGDTQYFGPGTRLTVL.

This clone was picked up a small number of times. V usage is TRBV5-6 and J usage is TRBJ2-7, with TRBD2 matching over 10 bases. The junction had 6 bases not matched to a gene; V was cut back by 1 base and J by 2 bases. The CDR3 length is 16 residues. Germline V gene data show CDR1 as SGHDT and CDR2 as YYEEEE. The CDR3 sequence is CASSLMASGRAYEQYV. DNA for the CDR3: TGTGCCAGCAGCTTGATGGCCAGCGGGAGGGCCTACGAGCAGTACGTC.

The V and J genes are TRBV19 and TRBJ1-6, with D possibly matching TRBD1 (5 bases). V gave up 5 bases and J gave up 7 bases, with 18 bases separating them. Germline V gene sequence: CDR1 LNHDA, CDR2 SQIVND (reference sequence). The CDR3 is 16 amino acids. Here the CDR3 reads CASSFRGGNGNSPLHF. Written as DNA, the CDR3 is TGTGCCAGTAGTTTCCGGGGGGGGAACGGCAATTCACCCCTCCACTTT.

The chain combines TRBV5-1 with TRBJ2-2, with 8 bases matching TRBD2. Trimming took 4 bases from V and 2 from J; bases not matched to a gene: 4. Germline CDR1 SGHRS, CDR2 YFSETQ. The CDR3 consists of 15 residues. DNA for the CDR3: TGCGCCAGCAGCGAAATAGCGGGAAACACCGGGGAGCTGTTTTTT. As protein: CASSEIAGNTGELFF.

V gene TRBV6-6 combines with J gene TRBJ2-1, with D possibly being TRBD2 (6 bases). V was shortened by 9 bases and J by 9 bases, with 12 bases between the two germline ends. CDR1 MNHNY and CDR2 SVGAGI come from the germline V gene (reference sequence). The CDR3 loop spans 11 amino acids. Here the CDR3 DNA reads TGTGCCAGTACTCGGGAGTTTGAGCAGTTCTTC. Encoded protein: CASTREFEQFF.

The chain employs TRBV25-1 and TRBJ2-1; 11 bases fit TRBD1. This CDR3 spans 15 amino acids. The V gene's germline CDR1 is MGHDK and CDR2 SYGVNS. Trimming removed 2 bases from V and 14 bases from J; junction bases left unmatched: 11. The DNA for the CDR3 is TGTGCCAGCAGTGAACTCGGACAGGGGGCGAGTAAAAAGTTCTTC. Translation: CASSELGQGASKKFF. Together with reference TRBV25-1 and TRBJ2-1, the CDR3 gives the full variable domain: EADIYQTPRYLVIGTGKKITLECSQTMGHDKMYWYQQDPGMELHLIHYSYGVNSTEKGDLSSESTVSRIRTEHFPLTLESARPSHTSQYLCASSELGQGASKKFFGPGTRLTVL.

The chain is built from TRBV9 and TRBJ2-6, with D hard to call. V was clipped by 3 bases and J by 0 bases, with 7 bases between them. This CDR3 contains 15 residues. Germline V gene data show CDR1 as SGDLS and CDR2 as YYNGEE. CDR3 nucleotides: TGTGCCAGCAGCGCAGATATCTCTGGGGCCAACGTCCTGACTTTC. Translation: CASSADISGANVLTF. Variable domain in full (rest from reference TRBV9 and TRBJ2-6): DSGVTQTPKHLITATGQRVTLRCSPRSGDLSVYWYQQSLDQGLQFLIQYYNGEERAKGNILERFSAQQFPDLHSELNLSSLELGDSALYFCASSADISGANVLTFGAGSRLTVL.

The chain recombines TRBV30 with TRBJ1-1; tentatively, D is TRBD1 (5 bases). Looked up from germline, CDR1 is GTSNPN and CDR2 is SVGIG (reference sequence). CDR3 length equals 12 residues. Trimming removed 5 bases at V and 0 bases at J, with 7 bases between. CDR3 residues: CAWAQVNTEAFF. The CDR3 nucleotides read TGTGCCTGGGCACAGGTGAACACTGAAGCTTTCTTT.

V and J are TRBV5-5 and TRBJ2-3; the match to TRBD1 covers 8 bases. Germline lookup yields CDR1 SGHKS and CDR2 YYEKEE (reference sequence). CDR3 length: 15 residues. Trimming removed 4 bases from V and 6 bases from J; junction bases left unmatched: 10. CDR3 loop: CASSVLPGGADTQYF. The CDR3 DNA reads as TGTGCCAGCAGCGTACTACCAGGGGGCGCGGATACGCAGTATTTT.